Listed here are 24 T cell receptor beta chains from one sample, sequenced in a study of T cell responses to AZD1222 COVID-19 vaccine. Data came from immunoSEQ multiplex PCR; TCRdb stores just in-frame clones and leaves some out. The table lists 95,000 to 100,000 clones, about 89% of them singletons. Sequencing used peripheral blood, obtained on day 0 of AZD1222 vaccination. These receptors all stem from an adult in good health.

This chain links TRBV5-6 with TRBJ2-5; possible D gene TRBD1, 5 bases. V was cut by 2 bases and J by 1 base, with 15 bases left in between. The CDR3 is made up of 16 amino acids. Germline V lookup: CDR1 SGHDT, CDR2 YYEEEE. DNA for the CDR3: TGTGCCAGCAGCTTATATACGAGCAGGGCCCAAGAGACCCAGTACTTC. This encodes CASSLYTSRAQETQYF. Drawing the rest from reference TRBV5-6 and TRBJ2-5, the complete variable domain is DAGVTQSPTHLIKTRGQQVTLRCSPKSGHDTVSWYQQALGQGPQFIFQYYEEEERQRGNFPDRFSGHQFPNYSSELNVNALLLGDSALYLCASSLYTSRAQETQYFGPGTRLLVL.

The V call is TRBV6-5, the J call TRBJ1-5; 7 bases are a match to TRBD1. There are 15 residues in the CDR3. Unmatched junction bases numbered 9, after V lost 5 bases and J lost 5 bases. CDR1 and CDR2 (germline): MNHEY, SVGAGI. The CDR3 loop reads CASSHPGQPYQPQHF. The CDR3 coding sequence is TGTGCCAGCAGTCACCCGGGACAGCCCTATCAGCCCCAGCATTTT.

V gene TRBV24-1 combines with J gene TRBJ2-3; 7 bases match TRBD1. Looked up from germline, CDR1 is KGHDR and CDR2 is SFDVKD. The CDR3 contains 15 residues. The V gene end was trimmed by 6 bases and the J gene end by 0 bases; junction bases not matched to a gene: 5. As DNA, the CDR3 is TGTGCCACCAGTAGGGGGCTTCGCAGCACAGATACGCAGTATTTT. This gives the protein CATSRGLRSTDTQYF.

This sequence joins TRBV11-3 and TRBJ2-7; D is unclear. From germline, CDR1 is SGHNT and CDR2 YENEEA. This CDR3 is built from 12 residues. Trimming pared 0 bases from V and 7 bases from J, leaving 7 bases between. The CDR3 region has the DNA TGTGCCAGCAGCTTAGATGGGTATGAGCAGTACTTC. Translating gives CASSLDGYEQYF.

DNA for the CDR3: TGTGCCAGCAGCTTAACCGGGACGACCTCAGAAGGGGAGACCCAGTACTTC. Translated: CASSLTGTTSEGETQYF. V gene TRBV7-3 combines with J gene TRBJ2-5; D may be TRBD1 or TRBD2 (5 bases each). This CDR3 has 17 amino acids. V lost 0 bases, J lost 5 bases, and 19 bases lay in between. Germline CDR1 is SGHTA and CDR2 is FQGTGA. Filled out from reference TRBV7-3 and TRBJ2-5, the complete variable domain reads GAGVSQTPSNKVTEKGKYVELRCDPISGHTALYWYRQSLGQGPEFLIYFQGTGAADDSGLPNDRFFAVRPEGSVSTLKIQRTERGDSAVYLCASSLTGTTSEGETQYFGPGTRLLVL.

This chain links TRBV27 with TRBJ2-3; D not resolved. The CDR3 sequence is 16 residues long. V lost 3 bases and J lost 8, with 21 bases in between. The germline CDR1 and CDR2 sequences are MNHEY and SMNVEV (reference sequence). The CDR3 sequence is CASSFAFGDGTGTQYF. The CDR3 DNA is TGTGCCAGCAGTTTCGCCTTTGGGGATGGCACCGGTACGCAGTATTTT.

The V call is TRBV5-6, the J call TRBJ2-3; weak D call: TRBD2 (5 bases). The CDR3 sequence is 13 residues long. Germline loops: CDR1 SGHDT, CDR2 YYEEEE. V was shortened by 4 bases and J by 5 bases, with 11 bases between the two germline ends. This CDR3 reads CASSRSGEDTQYF. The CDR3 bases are TGTGCCAGCAGCCGTTCCGGGGAAGATACGCAGTATTTT.

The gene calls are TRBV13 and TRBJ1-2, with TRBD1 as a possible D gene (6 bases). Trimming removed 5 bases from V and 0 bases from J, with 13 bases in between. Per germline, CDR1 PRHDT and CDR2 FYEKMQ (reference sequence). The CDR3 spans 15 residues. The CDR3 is CASSPRQGTNYGYTF. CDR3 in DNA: TGTGCCAGCAGCCCCCGGCAGGGGACTAACTATGGCTACACCTTC.

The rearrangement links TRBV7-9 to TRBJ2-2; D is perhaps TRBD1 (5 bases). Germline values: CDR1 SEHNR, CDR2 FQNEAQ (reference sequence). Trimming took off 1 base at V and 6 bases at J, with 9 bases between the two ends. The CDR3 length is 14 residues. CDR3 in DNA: TGTGCCAGCAGCTTAGGACAGTTATCCGGGGAGCTGTTTTTT. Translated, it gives CASSLGQLSGELFF.

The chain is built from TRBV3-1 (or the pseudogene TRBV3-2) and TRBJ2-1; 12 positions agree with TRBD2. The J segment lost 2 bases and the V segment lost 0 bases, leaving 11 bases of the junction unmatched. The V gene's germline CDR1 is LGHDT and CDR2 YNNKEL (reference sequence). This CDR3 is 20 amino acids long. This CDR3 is CASSQERRTSGVVPYNEQFF. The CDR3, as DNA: TGTGCCAGCAGCCAAGAGAGGCGGACTAGCGGGGTGGTCCCCTACAATGAGCAGTTCTTC.

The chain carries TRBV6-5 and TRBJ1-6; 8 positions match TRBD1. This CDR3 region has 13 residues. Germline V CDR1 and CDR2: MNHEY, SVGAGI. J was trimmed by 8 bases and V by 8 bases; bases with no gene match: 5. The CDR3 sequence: CASGTGGDSPLHF. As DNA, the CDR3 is TGTGCCAGCGGAACAGGGGGAGATTCACCCCTCCACTTT.

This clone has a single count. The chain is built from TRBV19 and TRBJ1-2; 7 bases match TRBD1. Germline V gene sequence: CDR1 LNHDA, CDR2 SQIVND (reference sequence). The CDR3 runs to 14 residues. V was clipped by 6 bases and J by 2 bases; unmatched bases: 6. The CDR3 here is CASRDRDANYGYTF. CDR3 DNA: TGTGCCAGTAGAGACAGGGACGCAAACTATGGCTACACCTTC.

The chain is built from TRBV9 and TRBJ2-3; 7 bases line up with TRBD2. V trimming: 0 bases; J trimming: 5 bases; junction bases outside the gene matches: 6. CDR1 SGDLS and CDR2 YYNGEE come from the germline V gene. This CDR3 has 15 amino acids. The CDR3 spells CASSVVGGGGDTQYF. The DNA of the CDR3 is TGTGCCAGCAGCGTAGTGGGCGGGGGAGGAGATACGCAGTATTTT.

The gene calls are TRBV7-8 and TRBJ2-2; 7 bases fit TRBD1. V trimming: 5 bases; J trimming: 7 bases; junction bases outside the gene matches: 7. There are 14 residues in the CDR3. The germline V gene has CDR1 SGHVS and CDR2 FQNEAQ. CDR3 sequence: CASSPRDRDGELFF. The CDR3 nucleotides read TGTGCCAGCAGCCCCCGGGACAGAGACGGGGAGCTGTTTTTT.

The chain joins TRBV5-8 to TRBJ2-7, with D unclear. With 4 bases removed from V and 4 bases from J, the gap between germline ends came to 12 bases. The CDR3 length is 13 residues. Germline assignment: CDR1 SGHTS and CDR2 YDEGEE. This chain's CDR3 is CASSQRALYEQYF. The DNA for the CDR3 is TGTGCCAGCAGCCAAAGGGCCTTGTACGAGCAGTACTTC.

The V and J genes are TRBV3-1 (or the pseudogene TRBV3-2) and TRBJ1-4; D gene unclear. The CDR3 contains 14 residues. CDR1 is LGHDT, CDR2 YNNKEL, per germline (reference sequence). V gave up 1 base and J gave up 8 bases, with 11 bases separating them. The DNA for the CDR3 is TGTGCCAGCAGCCAAGGGTGGACGGGCGAAAAACTGTTTTTT. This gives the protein CASSQGWTGEKLFF.

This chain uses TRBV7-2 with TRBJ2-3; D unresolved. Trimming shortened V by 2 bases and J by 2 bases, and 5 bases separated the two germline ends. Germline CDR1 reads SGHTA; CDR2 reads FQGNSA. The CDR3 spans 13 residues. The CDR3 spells CASSLPVTDTQYF. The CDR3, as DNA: TGTGCCAGCAGCTTACCTGTCACAGATACGCAGTATTTT.

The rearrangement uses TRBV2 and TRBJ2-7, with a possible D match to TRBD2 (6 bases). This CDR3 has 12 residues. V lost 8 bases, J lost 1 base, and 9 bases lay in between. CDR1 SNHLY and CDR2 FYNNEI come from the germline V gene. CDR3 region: CASGGFSYEQYF. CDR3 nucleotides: TGTGCCAGCGGGGGGTTTTCCTACGAGCAGTACTTC.

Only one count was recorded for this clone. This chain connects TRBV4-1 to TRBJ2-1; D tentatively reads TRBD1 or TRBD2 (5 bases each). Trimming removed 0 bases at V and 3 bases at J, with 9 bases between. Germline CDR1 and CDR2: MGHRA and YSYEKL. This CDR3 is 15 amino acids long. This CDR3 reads CASSQDRGVYNEQFF. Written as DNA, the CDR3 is TGCGCCAGCAGCCAAGATCGAGGGGTCTACAATGAGCAGTTCTTC.

CDR3 sequence (DNA): TGTGCCTGGTCAAGGGGACAGGGGGAATACGAGCAGTACTTC. Translated: CAWSRGQGEYEQYF. This chain joins TRBV30 and TRBJ2-7; 11 nucleotides agree with TRBD1. The CDR3 extends over 14 amino acids. The V gene end was trimmed by 5 bases and the J gene end by 4 bases; junction bases not matched to a gene: 7. CDR1 is GTSNPN and CDR2 is SVGIG in the germline V gene (reference sequence).

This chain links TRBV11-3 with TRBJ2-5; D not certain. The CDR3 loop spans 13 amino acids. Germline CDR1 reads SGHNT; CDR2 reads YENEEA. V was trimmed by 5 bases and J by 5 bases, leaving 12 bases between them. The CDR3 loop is CASSPSGLETQYF. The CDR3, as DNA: TGTGCCAGCAGCCCCTCCGGGCTGGAGACCCAGTACTTC.

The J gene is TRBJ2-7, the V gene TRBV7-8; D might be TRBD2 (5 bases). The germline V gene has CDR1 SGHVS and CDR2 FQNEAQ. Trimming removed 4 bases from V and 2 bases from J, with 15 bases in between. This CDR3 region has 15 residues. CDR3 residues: CASSYSEASTYEQYF. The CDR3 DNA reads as TGTGCCAGCAGCTACTCGGAGGCAAGCACCTACGAGCAGTACTTC.

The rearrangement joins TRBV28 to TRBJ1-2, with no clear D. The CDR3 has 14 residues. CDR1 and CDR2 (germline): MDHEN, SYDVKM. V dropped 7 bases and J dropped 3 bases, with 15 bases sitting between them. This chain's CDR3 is CASKTSLDYYGYTF. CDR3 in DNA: TGTGCCAGCAAAACCTCCCTGGACTACTATGGCTACACCTTC.

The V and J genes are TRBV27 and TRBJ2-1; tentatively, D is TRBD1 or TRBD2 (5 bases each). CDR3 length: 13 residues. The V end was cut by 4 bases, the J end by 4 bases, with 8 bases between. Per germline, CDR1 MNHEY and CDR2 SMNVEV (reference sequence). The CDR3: CASSWDLYNEQFF. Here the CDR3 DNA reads TGTGCCAGCAGTTGGGACCTATACAATGAGCAGTTCTTC.